This T cell receptor (beta chain) was captured in a study of T cells after yellow fever vaccination. Findings and caveats of the study: Though it reached lower strength, the secondary response hit its peak faster, day 5 versus 15. Re-detected after boosting: most primary clones, 96% of CD4 and roughly 88% of CD8.

Conversion of TCR transcripts into cDNA relied on 5'RACE template switching, which added a universal primer site and UMIs. From the 5' RACE reads, TCRdb called clonotypes with MiXCR, one entry per CDR3 protein. The repertoire holds approximately 58,000 distinct CDR3 sequences, with 5% to 6.5% as singletons. The CDR3 covers 15 residues. From germline, CDR1 is ENHRY and CDR2 SYGVKD. The V segment lost 8 bases and the J segment 2 bases; nucleotides outside the gene matches: 8. This clonotype was recorded many times. This receptor was identified in a man aged 18 to 30 who received the YFV17D yellow fever vaccine. The sequencing here drew on PBMCs, either bulk or a sorted T-cell subset (CD4+, CD8+, memory, or dextramer-sorted; not recorded which), taken on the day of the yellow fever booster vaccination. V usage is TRBV10-3 and J usage is TRBJ1-2; 10 bases fit TRBD1. The CDR3 DNA reads as TGTGCCATCGGGGACAGGGGCCGGAAGAACTATGGCTACACCTTC. Its translation is CAIGDRGRKNYGYTF.